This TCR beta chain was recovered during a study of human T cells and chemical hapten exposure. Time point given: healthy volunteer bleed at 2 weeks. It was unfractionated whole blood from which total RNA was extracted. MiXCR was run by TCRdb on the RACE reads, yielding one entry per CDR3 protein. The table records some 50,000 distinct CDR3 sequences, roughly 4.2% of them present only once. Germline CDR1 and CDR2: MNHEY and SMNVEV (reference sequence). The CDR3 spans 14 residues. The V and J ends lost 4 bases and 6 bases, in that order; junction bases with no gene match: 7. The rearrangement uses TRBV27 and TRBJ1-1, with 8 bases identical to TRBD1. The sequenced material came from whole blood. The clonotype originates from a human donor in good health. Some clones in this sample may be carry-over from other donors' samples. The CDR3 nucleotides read TGTGCCAGCAGTTCTCCAGGGGGCGGGCCTGAAGCTTTCTTT. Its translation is CASSSPGGGPEAFF.